The TCR beta chain described here comes from a study of CD8 T cells in Susac syndrome. cDNA came from approximately 0.5 to 1 ug RNA primed by random hexamers. immunoSEQ multiplex PCR amplified TCR beta CDR3 across 54 Vbeta, 13 Jbeta. TCRdb itself ran the immunoSEQ multiplex PCR reads through MiXCR, one entry per CDR3 protein. The repertoire has some 190,000 distinct CDR3 sequences, roughly 94% of them found once; the top ten carry 0.085% to 0.11%. The CDR3 runs to 11 residues. Trimming pared 6 bases from V and 7 bases from J, leaving 11 bases between. Germline CDR1 DFQATT, CDR2 SNEGSKA (reference sequence).

The receptor comes from a human donor in good health. V is TRBV20-1 and J is TRBJ2-3, with a tentative D call TRBD2 (5 bases). The sample taken for sequencing was CD4+ T cells from PBMCs. CDR3 sequence: CSAPTGNTQYF. In nucleotides, the CDR3 is TGCAGTGCCCCGACGGGGAATACGCAGTATTTT.